Below, 8 T cell receptor beta chains from the same sample are listed, as sequenced in a study of blood T cell repertoires in COVID-19. Sequencing used immunoSEQ multiplex PCR; TCRdb keeps in-frame clones, though not all of them. The sample has around 40,000 clones, about 86% seen once. The sequenced sample was peripheral blood. All receptors derive from a man aged 35-49 years with COVID-19, enrolled during active disease.

The J gene is TRBJ1-1, the V gene TRBV18, with 9 bases matching TRBD1. The V gene end was trimmed by 5 bases and the J gene end by 6 bases; junction bases not matched to a gene: 10. Germline V CDR1 and CDR2: KGHSH, LQKENI. This CDR3 region has 15 residues. As DNA, the CDR3 is TGTGCCAGCTCATATTACCCGGGACAGGGATCTGAAGCTTTCTTT. Translation gives CASSYYPGQGSEAFF. The entire variable domain, with the rest obtained from reference TRBV18 and TRBJ1-1, is as follows: NAGVMQNPRHLVRRRGQEARLRCSPMKGHSHVYWYRQLPEEGLKFMVYLQKENIIDESGMPKERFSAEFPKEGPSILRIQQVVRGDSAAYFCASSYYPGQGSEAFFGQGTRLTVV.

The chain uses TRBV7-9 and TRBJ1-2; D is unclear. The length of the CDR3 is 15 residues. Trimming removed 5 bases at V and 2 bases at J, with 15 bases between. Germline V lookup: CDR1 SEHNR, CDR2 FQNEAQ (reference sequence). CDR3 amino acids: CASSLGLAPNYGYTF. CDR3 sequence (DNA): TGTGCCAGCAGCCTAGGACTGGCCCCCAACTATGGCTACACCTTC.

This chain joins TRBV19 and TRBJ1-1, with 7 positions matching TRBD1. This CDR3 is built from 13 residues. The germline V gene encodes CDR1 LNHDA and CDR2 SQIVND (reference sequence). V shed 4 bases and J 8 bases; nucleotides not matched to a gene: 7. In DNA form, the CDR3 reads TGTGCCAGTAGTAGGGACAGCTCGTTAGAAGCTTTCTTT. Its protein product is CASSRDSSLEAFF.

The chain recombines TRBV28 with TRBJ1-6, with D maybe TRBD1 (6 bases). Germline-derived CDR1 and CDR2 are MDHEN and SYDVKM. Trimming left V 1 base short and J 9 bases short, with 16 bases between. This CDR3 comprises 16 residues. DNA for the CDR3: TGTGCCAGCAGTTTATTTCCCGGGGGGCCCACTTCACCCCTCCACTTT. This translates into CASSLFPGGPTSPLHF.

The chain couples TRBV30 to TRBJ2-5; D perhaps matches TRBD2 (6 bases). Germline assignment: CDR1 GTSNPN and CDR2 SVGIG (reference sequence). The V and J ends lost 2 bases and 4 bases respectively, with 14 bases between them. The length of the CDR3 is 14 residues. CDR3 loop: CAWSLEGGGETQYF. The CDR3, as DNA: TGTGCCTGGAGTCTGGAGGGAGGTGGAGAGACCCAGTACTTC.

This clone was counted between two and nine times. V gene TRBV5-8 combines with J gene TRBJ2-7, with TRBD1 matching over 9 bases. The germline CDR1 and CDR2 sequences are SGHTS and YDEGEE. CDR3 length equals 14 residues. Trimming at V came to 4 bases and at J to 2 bases, leaving 4 bases not matched to a gene. The CDR3 loop is CASSQTGGTYEQYF. CDR3 coding DNA: TGTGCCAGCAGCCAGACAGGGGGGACCTACGAGCAGTACTTC.

V gene TRBV7-3 combines with J gene TRBJ2-3, with TRBD2 identical over 10 bases. Germline V CDR1 and CDR2: SGHTA, FQGTGA. The CDR3 totals 15 residues. Trimming removed 5 bases from V and 3 bases from J; junction bases left unmatched: 5. For the CDR3, the DNA is TGTGCCAGCAGCCAAAGCGGGGGGGCTACAGATACGCAGTATTTT. The encoded protein is CASSQSGGATDTQYF.

This rearrangement joins TRBV3-1 (or the pseudogene TRBV3-2) to TRBJ2-7; TRBD2 is a possible D gene (6 bases). V was clipped by 1 base and J by 5 bases, with 9 bases between them. CDR3 length: 13 amino acids. The germline V gene encodes CDR1 LGHDT and CDR2 YNNKEL (reference sequence). The CDR3, as DNA: TGTGCCAGCAGCCAAGGGGGGGTCCACGAGCAGTACTTC. Its protein is CASSQGGVHEQYF.